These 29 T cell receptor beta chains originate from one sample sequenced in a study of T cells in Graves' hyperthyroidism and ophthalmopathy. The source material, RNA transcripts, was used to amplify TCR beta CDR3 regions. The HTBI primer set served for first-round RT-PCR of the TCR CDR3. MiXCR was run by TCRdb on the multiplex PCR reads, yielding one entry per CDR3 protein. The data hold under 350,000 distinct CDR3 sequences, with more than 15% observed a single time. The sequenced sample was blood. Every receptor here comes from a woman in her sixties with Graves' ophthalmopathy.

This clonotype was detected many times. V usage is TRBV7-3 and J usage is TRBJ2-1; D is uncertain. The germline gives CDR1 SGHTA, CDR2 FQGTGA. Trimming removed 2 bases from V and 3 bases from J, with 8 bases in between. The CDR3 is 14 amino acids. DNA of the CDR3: TGTGCCAGCAGCTTAGGGGTGCACTACAATGAGCAGTTCTTC. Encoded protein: CASSLGVHYNEQFF.

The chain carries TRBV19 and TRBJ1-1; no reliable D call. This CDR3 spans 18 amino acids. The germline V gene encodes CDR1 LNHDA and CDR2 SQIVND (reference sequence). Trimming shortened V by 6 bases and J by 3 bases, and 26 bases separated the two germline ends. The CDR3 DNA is TGTGCCAGTAGACCGCGGGGTCGGGCGAGTATTGTGTACACTGAAGCTTTCTTT. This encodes CASRPRGRASIVYTEAFF.

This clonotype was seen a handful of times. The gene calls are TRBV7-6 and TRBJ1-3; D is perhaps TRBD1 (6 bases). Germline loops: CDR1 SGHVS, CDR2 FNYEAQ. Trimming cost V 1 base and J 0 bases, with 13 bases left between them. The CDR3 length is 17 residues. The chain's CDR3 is CASSLVGGPHSGNTIYF. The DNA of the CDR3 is TGTGCCAGCAGCTTAGTTGGGGGGCCCCACTCTGGAAACACCATATATTTT.

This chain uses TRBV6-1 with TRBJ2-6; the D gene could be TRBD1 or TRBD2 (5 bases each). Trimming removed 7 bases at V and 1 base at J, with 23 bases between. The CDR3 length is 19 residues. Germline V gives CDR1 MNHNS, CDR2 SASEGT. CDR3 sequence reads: CASTPFSGTVASGANVLTF. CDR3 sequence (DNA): TGTGCCAGCACCCCCTTTTCCGGGACGGTGGCATCTGGGGCCAACGTCCTGACTTTC.

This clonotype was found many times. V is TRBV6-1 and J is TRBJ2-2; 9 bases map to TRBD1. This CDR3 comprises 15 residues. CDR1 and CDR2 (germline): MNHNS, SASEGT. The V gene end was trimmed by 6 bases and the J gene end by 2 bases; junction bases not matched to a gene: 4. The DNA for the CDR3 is TGTGCCAGCAGGAAACAGGGGGCAAACACCGGGGAGCTGTTTTTT. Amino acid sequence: CASRKQGANTGELFF.

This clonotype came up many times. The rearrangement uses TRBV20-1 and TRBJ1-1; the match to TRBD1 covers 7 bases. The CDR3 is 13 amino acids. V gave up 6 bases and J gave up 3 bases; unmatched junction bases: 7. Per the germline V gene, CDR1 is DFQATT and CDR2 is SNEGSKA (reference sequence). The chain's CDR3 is CSATTGRHTEAFF. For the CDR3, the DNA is TGCAGTGCAACGACAGGGCGTCACACTGAAGCTTTCTTT.

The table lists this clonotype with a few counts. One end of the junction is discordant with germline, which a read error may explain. The CDR3 DNA sequence: TGTGCCAGCAGCCAAGTTGCGTACGTGCAGTACTTC. It encodes CASSQVAYVQYF. The chain has TRBV3-1 and TRBJ2-7, with D unclear. CDR1 LGHDT and CDR2 YNNKEL come from the germline V gene (reference sequence). This CDR3 comprises 12 residues.

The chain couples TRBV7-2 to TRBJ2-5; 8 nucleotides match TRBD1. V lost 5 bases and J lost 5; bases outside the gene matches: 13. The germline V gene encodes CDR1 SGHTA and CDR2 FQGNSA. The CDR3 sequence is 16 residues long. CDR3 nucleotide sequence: TGTGCCAGCAGCCCGCCCAGAGCAGGGGGCCTCGAGACCCAGTACTTC. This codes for CASSPPRAGGLETQYF. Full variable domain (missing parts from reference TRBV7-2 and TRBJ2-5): GAGVSQSPSNKVTEKGKDVELRCDPISGHTALYWYRQSLGQGLEFLIYFQGNSAPDKSGLPSDRFSAERTGGSVSTLTIQRTQQEDSAVYLCASSPPRAGGLETQYFGPGTRLLVL.

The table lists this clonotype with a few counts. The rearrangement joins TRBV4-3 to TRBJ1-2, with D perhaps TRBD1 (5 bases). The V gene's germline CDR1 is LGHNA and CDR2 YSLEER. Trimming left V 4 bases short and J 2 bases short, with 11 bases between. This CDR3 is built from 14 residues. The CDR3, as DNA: TGCGCCAGCAGCCCTATGGGGGGAAACTATGGCTACACCTTC. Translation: CASSPMGGNYGYTF.

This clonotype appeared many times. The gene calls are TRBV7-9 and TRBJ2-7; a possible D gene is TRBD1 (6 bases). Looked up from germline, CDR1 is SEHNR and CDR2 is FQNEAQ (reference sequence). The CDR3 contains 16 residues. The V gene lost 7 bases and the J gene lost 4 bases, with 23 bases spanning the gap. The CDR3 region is CASTKVGAYEGYEQYF. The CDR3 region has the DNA TGTGCCAGCACCAAGGTGGGGGCGTACGAAGGTTACGAGCAGTACTTC.

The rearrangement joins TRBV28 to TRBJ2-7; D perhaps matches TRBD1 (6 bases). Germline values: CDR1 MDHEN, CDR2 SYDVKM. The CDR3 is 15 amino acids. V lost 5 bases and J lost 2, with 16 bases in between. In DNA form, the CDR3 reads TGTGCCAGCAGTCCCTTGACAGGATCTACCTACGAGCAGTACTTC. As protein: CASSPLTGSTYEQYF.

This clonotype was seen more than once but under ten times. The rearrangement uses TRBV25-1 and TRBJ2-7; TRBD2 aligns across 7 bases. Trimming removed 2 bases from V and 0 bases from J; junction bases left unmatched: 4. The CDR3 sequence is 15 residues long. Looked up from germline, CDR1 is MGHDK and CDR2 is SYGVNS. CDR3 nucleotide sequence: TGTGCCAGCAGTGAAACTAGCGTGAACTCCTACGAGCAGTACTTC. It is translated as CASSETSVNSYEQYF.

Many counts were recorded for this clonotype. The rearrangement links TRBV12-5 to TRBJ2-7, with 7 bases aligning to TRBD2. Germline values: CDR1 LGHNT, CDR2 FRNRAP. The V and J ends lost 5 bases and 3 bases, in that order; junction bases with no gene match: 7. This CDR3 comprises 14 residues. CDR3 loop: CASGNPRGDYEQYF. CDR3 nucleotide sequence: TGTGCTAGTGGTAATCCTCGGGGGGACTACGAGCAGTACTTC.

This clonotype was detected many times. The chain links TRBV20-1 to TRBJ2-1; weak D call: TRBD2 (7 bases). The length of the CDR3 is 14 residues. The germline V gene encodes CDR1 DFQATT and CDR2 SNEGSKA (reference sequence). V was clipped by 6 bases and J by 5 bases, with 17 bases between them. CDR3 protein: CSALLGGGHNEQFF. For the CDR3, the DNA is TGCAGTGCCCTTTTAGGGGGGGGCCACAATGAGCAGTTCTTC.

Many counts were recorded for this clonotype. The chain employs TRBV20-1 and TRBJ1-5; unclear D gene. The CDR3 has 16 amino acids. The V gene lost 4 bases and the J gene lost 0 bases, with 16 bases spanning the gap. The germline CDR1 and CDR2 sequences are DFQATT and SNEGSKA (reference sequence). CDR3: CSATRRHLTSNQPQHF. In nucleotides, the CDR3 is TGCAGTGCTACCCGCAGACACCTAACTAGCAATCAGCCCCAGCATTTT.

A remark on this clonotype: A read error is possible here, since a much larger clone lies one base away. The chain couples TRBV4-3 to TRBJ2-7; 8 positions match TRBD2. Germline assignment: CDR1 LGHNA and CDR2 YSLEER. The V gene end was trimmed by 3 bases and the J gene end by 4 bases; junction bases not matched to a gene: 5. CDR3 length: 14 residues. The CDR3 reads CASSHSGTPYEQYF. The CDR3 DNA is TGCGCCAGCAGCCATAGCGGGACCCCATACGAGCAGTACTTC.

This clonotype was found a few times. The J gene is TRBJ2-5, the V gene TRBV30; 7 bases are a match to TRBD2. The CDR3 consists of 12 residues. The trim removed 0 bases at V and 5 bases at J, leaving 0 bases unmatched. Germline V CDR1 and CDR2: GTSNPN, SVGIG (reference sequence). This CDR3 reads CAWSVGGETQYF. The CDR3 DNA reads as TGTGCCTGGAGTGTGGGAGGGGAGACCCAGTACTTC. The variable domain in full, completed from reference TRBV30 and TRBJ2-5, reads SQTIHQWPATLVQPVGSPLSLECTVEGTSNPNLYWYRQAAGRGLQLLFYSVGIGQISSEVPQNLSASRPQDRQFILSSKKLLLSDSGFYLCAWSVGGETQYFGPGTRLLVL.

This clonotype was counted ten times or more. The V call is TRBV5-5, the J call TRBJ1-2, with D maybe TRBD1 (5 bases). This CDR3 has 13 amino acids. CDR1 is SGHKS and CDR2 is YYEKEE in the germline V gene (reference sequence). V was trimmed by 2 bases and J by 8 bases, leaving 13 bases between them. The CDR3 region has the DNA TGTGCCAGCAGCTTTGGTGGGGGAGAAGGCTACACCTTC. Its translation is CASSFGGGEGYTF.

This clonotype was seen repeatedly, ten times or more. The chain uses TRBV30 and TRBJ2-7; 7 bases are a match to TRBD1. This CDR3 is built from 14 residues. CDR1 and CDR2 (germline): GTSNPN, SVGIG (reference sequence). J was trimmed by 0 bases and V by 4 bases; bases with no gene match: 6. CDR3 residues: CAWKGQSSSYEQYF. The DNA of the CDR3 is TGTGCCTGGAAGGGACAGTCAAGCTCCTACGAGCAGTACTTC.

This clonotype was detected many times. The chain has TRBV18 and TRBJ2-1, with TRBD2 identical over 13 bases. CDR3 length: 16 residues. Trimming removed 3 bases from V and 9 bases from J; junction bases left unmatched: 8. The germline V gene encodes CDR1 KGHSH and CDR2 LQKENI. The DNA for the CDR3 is TGTGCCAGCTCACCGAATCTCGGACTAGCGGGAGTTGAGCAGTTCTTC. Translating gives CASSPNLGLAGVEQFF.

CDR3 protein: CASSFQLTSGSSADTQYF. The CDR3 DNA reads TGTGCCAGCAGCTTCCAATTGACTAGCGGGAGTAGCGCAGATACGCAGTATTTT. The chain joins TRBV28 to TRBJ2-3, with 12 nucleotides matching TRBD2. This CDR3 region has 18 residues. Losses at the gene ends were 6 bases for V and 4 bases for J; bases not matched to a gene: 14. Germline CDR1 MDHEN, CDR2 SYDVKM.

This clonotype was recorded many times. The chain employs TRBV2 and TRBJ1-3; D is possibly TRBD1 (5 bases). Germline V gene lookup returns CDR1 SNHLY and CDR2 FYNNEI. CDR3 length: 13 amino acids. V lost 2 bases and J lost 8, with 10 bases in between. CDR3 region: CASSEIGADTIYF. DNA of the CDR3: TGTGCCAGCAGTGAAATAGGGGCGGACACCATATATTTT.

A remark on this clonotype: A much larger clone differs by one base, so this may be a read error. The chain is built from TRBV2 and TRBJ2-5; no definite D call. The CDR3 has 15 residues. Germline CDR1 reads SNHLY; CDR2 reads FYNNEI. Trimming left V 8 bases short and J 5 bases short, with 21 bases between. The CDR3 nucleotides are TGTGCCAGCGGCGGCCAGTATTCCGATCGGGAGACCCAGTACTTC. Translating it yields CASGGQYSDRETQYF.

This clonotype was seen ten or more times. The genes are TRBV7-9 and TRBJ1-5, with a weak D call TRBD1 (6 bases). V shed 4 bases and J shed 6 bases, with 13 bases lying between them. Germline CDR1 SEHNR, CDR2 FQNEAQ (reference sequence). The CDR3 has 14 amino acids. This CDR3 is CASSSQGPGQPQHF. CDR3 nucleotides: TGTGCCAGCAGCTCACAGGGACCGGGTCAGCCCCAGCATTTT.

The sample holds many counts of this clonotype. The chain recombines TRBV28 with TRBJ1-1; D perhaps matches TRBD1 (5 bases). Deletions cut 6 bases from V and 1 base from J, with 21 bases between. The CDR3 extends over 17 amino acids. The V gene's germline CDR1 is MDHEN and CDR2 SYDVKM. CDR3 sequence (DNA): TGTGCCAGCAGCATTCCCCGGGGGGTAGGGGAGAACACTGAAGCTTTCTTT. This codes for CASSIPRGVGENTEAFF.

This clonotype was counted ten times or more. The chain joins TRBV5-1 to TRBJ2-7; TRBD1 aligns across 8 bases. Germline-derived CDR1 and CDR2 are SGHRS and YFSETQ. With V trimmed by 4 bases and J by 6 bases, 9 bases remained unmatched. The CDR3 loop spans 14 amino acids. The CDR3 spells CASSVGQAQGEQYF. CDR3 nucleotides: TGCGCCAGCAGCGTGGGACAGGCCCAGGGCGAGCAGTACTTC.

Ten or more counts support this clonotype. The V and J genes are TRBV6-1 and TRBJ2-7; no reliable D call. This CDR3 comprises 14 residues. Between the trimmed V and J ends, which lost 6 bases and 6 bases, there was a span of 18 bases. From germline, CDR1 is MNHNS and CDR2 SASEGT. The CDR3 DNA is TGTGCCAGCAGATCCAAAGACAAGCCCTCCGAGCAGTACTTC. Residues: CASRSKDKPSEQYF.

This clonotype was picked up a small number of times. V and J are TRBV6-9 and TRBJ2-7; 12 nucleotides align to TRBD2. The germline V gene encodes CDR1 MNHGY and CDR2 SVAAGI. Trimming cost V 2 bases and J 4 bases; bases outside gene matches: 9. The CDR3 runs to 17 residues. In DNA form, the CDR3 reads TGTGCCAGCAGTTATCCCCTAACTAGCGGGGGGAAGTACGAGCAGTACTTC. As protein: CASSYPLTSGGKYEQYF.

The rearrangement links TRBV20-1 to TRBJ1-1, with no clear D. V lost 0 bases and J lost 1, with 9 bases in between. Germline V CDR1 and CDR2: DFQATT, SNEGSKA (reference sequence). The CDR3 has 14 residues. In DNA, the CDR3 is TGCAGTGCTAGAGATTCAATGAAGAACACTGAAGCTTTCTTT. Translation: CSARDSMKNTEAFF.